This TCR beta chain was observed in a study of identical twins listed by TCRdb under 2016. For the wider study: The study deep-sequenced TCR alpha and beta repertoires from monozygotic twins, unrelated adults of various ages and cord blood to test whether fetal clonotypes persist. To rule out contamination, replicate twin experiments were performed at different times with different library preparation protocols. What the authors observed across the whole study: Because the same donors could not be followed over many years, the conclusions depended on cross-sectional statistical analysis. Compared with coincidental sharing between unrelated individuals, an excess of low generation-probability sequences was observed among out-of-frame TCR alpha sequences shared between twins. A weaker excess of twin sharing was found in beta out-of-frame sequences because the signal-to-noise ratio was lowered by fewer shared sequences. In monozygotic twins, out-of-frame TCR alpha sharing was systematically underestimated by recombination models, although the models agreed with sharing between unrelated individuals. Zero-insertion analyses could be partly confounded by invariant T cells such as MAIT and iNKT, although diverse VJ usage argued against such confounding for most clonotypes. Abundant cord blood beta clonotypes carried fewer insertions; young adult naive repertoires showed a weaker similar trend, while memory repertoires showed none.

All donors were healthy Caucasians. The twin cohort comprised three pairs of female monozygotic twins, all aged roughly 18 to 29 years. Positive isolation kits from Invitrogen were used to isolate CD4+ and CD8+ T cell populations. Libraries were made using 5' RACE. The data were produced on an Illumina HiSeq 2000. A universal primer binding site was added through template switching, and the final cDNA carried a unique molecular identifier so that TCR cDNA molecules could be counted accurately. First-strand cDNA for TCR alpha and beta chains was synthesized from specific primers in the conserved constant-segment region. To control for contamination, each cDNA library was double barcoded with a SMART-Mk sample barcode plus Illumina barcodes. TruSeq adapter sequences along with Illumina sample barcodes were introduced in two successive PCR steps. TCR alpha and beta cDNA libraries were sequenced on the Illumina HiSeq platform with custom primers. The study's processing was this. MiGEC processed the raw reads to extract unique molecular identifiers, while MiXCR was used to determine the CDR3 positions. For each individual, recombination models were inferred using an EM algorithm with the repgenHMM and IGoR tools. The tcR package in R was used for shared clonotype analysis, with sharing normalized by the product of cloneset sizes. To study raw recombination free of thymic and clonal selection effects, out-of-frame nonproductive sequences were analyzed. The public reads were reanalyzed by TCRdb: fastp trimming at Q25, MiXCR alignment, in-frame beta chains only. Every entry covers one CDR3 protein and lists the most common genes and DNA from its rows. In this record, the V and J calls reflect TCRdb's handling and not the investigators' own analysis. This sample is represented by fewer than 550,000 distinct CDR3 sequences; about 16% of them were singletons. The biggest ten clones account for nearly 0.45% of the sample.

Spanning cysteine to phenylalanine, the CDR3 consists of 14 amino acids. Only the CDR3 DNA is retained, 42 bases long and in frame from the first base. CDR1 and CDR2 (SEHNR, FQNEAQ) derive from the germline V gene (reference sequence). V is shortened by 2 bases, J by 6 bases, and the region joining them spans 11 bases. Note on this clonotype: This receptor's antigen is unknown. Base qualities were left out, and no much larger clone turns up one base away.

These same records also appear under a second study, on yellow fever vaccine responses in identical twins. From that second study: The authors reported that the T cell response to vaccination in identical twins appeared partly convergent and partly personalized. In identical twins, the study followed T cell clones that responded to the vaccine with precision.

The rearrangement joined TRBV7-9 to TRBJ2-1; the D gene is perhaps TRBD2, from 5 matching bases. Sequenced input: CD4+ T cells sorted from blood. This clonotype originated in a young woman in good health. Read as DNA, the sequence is TGTGCCAGCAGCTTAACTAGTTCGGGCAATGAGCAGTTCTTC. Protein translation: CASSLTSSGNEQFF.